These T cell receptor beta chains were read from a single sample in a study of blood T cell repertoires in COVID-19. Libraries were prepared by immunoSEQ multiplex PCR; TCRdb keeps only in-frame clonotypes and omits some of them. The data hold 25,000 to 35,000 clones, with roughly 90% observed a single time. The specimen sequenced was peripheral blood. These receptor sequences come from a human donor in a cohort sampled during active COVID-19. Both conserved end residues are part of each CDR3. Each record gives: V gene, J gene, CDR3 protein.

TRBV7-2,TRBJ2-1,CASSQWSGTYNEQFF
TRBV3-1/TRBV3-2,TRBJ1-2,CASSQGASLRGYTF
TRBV12-3/TRBV12-4,TRBJ2-5,CASSLVREETQYF
TRBV7-8,TRBJ2-7,CASSLRAQEGTYEQYF
TRBV7-2,TRBJ2-7,CASSLLLAGGNPYF
TRBV4-1,TRBJ1-5,CASSQDPVGGSNQPQHF
TRBV5-1,TRBJ2-7,CASSLPGSNEQYF
TRBV27,TRBJ2-1,CASSTPGTSGPPFGDEQFF
TRBV6-2/TRBV6-3,TRBJ2-3,CASSNSAGTSGRYTQYF
TRBV11-2,TRBJ1-4,CASSWTGSNEKLFF
TRBV6-5,TRBJ2-1,CASRTGQGYNEQFF
TRBV18,TRBJ2-1,CASSPTGTNNEQFF
TRBV11-2,TRBJ1-2,CASSVVGGYYGYTF
TRBV2,TRBJ1-5,CASSTGEVQPQHF
TRBV11-1,TRBJ2-2,CASRRGANTGELFF
TRBV18,TRBJ2-7,CASSPSGQRTYEQYF
TRBV6-2/TRBV6-3,TRBJ2-5,CASSLNRDWETQYF
TRBV27,TRBJ2-1,CASSQTSGSSYNEQFF
TRBV7-9,TRBJ1-1,CASSPDRGLTEAFF
TRBV5-4,TRBJ2-5,CASSLGQNQETQYF
TRBV9,TRBJ2-3,CASSAQGVGSSTDTQYF
TRBV6-5,TRBJ1-2,CASRGRQGGDGYTF
TRBV19,TRBJ1-3,CASSITGGNSGNTIYF
TRBV9,TRBJ2-1,CASSVRGGSFDEQFF
TRBV12-3/TRBV12-4,TRBJ2-7,CASSHTGSYEQYF
TRBV28,TRBJ2-5,CASSFGTGYRETQYF
TRBV18,TRBJ2-1,CASSRETSGGYNEQFF
TRBV19,TRBJ1-4,CASSIGGIREKLFF
TRBV7-2,TRBJ2-2,CASSARLFTGELFF
TRBV29-1,TRBJ1-2,CSDRQGVGLGGYTF
TRBV28,TRBJ2-1,CASSPPVNNEQFF
TRBV15,TRBJ2-2,CATGQGDTGELFF
TRBV5-6,TRBJ2-3,CASSLSASGSTDTQYF
TRBV15,TRBJ2-2,CATNRGLAGTGELFF
TRBV6-5,TRBJ2-1,CASSLRQAGGDEQFF
TRBV19,TRBJ2-7,CASSIGGRDQGARVQFEQYF
TRBV6-2/TRBV6-3,TRBJ2-2,CASSSSWRNTGELFF
TRBV2,TRBJ2-7,CATTGTGAFYEQYF
TRBV30,TRBJ2-5,CAWSALAETQYF
TRBV28,TRBJ1-2,CASSFRGYYGYTF
TRBV20-1,TRBJ1-1,CSAPEGTEAFF
TRBV30,TRBJ1-5,CAWTWQGSNQPQHF
TRBV29-1,TRBJ1-2,CSVARQGLDYGYTF
TRBV7-7,TRBJ2-2,CASSPLAGGFSGELFF
TRBV30,TRBJ2-7,CAWRIRAGAGTYEQYF
TRBV19,TRBJ2-7,CASSLGISYEQYF
TRBV6-1,TRBJ1-3,CASSEGQGGGNTIYF
TRBV28,TRBJ1-5,CASSSGLAGRLMPQHF
TRBV18,TRBJ2-2,CASSPDRVNTGELFF
TRBV29-1,TRBJ2-7,CSVAGHSSSYEQYF
TRBV19,TRBJ2-1,CASSTFYNEQFF